The 24 T cell receptor beta chains reported below all come from one sample, sequenced in a study of HIV-infected patients and healthy controls (dated by TCRdb to the mid-2010s). The library was obtained by 5' RACE. Sequencing relied on an Illumina MiSeq. TCRdb reanalyzed the raw reads on its own, using fastp at Q25 for trimming and MiXCR for clone calling, and kept in-frame beta chains. Every distinct CDR3 protein forms one entry, paired with its most common genes and DNA. The sample contains 70,000 or so distinct CDR3 sequences, 15% to 20% of them found a single time. The top ten clones comprise approximately 6% of the sample. The material sequenced was CD4+ T cells from blood. The receptors derive from a human donor in good health.

This chain connects TRBV29-1 to TRBJ1-2; 11 bases are shared with TRBD1. After removal of 5 bases from V and 8 bases from J, the junction contained 7 bases not matched to a gene. The CDR3 spans 13 residues. Germline values: CDR1 SQVTM, CDR2 ANQGSEA. The CDR3: CSVLGQGAEGYTF. CDR3 in DNA: TGCAGCGTTTTAGGACAGGGGGCCGAAGGCTACACCTTC.

The rearrangement links TRBV18 to TRBJ2-1; 10 nucleotides align to TRBD1. The germline CDR1 and CDR2 sequences are KGHSH and LQKENI. CDR3 length: 14 amino acids. V gave up 11 bases and J gave up 5 bases; unmatched junction bases: 9. The CDR3 DNA reads TGTGCCGCGTCTAGGACAGGGGGTAACAATGAGCAGTTCTTC. Amino acids: CAASRTGGNNEQFF.

This clonotype was picked up many times. The chain links TRBV15 to TRBJ1-5; maybe TRBD1 (5 bases). Germline lookup yields CDR1 LNHNV and CDR2 YYDKDF (reference sequence). CDR3 size: 18 residues. Trimming cost V 1 base and J 0 bases, with 16 bases left between them. CDR3 sequence: CATSRVFSGRLSNQPQHF. The CDR3 bases are TGTGCCACCAGCAGAGTTTTTTCGGGACGACTTAGCAATCAGCCCCAGCATTTT.

This clonotype has only a few counts. V gene TRBV20-1 combines with J gene TRBJ2-1, with no clear D. Deletions cut 0 bases from V and 13 bases from J, with 10 bases between. Germline assignment: CDR1 DFQATT and CDR2 SNEGSKA (reference sequence). The CDR3 sequence is 11 residues long. CDR3 coding DNA: TGCAGTGCTAGAGATTCTGCGGCCCAGTTCTTC. Residues: CSARDSAAQFF.

This clonotype was seen a single time. The chain carries TRBV20-1 and TRBJ2-3; D is unclear. CDR1 DFQATT and CDR2 SNEGSKA come from the germline V gene (reference sequence). The CDR3 length is 16 residues. Trimming pared 0 bases from V and 0 bases from J, leaving 13 bases between. DNA for the CDR3: TGCAGTGCTAGAGATCCGGGCTTTTCTAGCACAGATACGCAGTATTTT. This codes for CSARDPGFSSTDTQYF.

This clonotype was counted only a few times. The CDR3 sequence is CASSYTKRGGLLRNEQFF. The DNA of the CDR3 is TGTGCCAGCAGTTACACAAAGCGGGGGGGCCTTTTAAGAAATGAGCAGTTCTTC. The V call is TRBV6-6, the J call TRBJ2-1; 10 bases match TRBD2. The trim removed 2 bases at V and 7 bases at J, leaving 14 bases unmatched. Germline V lookup: CDR1 MNHNY, CDR2 SVGAGI (reference sequence). The CDR3 has 18 residues.

This clonotype has just a few counts. V gene TRBV21-1 combines with J gene TRBJ2-1; the DNA was not compared with TRBD2, the D call given in the table. TRBV21-1 is noted as a pseudogene. The CDR3 runs 16 residues. The CDR3 loop is CASSKGASGSYNEQFF. The CDR3 bases are TGTGCCAGCAGCAAAGGAGCTAGCGGTTCCTACAATGAGCAGTTCTTC.

This clonotype was seen a few times. The chain links TRBV7-2 to TRBJ1-3; D not certain. Between the trimmed V and J ends, which lost 7 bases and 4 bases, there was a span of 8 bases. The germline V gene has CDR1 SGHTA and CDR2 FQGNSA. The CDR3 covers 12 residues. CDR3 region: CASTGMGNTIYF. The DNA of the CDR3 is TGTGCCAGCACGGGAATGGGAAACACCATATATTTT.

V and J are TRBV5-5 and TRBJ1-4; D may be TRBD1 (5 bases). V was shortened by 3 bases and J by 3 bases, with 12 bases between the two germline ends. This CDR3 contains 15 residues. Looked up from germline, CDR1 is SGHKS and CDR2 is YYEKEE (reference sequence). The CDR3 is CASSWDWGANEKLFF. Written as DNA, the CDR3 is TGTGCCAGCAGCTGGGATTGGGGGGCTAATGAAAAACTGTTTTTT.

This clonotype was counted ten times or more. V gene TRBV20-1 combines with J gene TRBJ2-1, with TRBD2 identical over 8 bases. The germline gives CDR1 DFQATT, CDR2 SNEGSKA (reference sequence). V was clipped by 6 bases and J by 6 bases; unmatched bases: 13. The CDR3 is made up of 15 amino acids. The CDR3 here is CSANRGTRGSNEQFF. CDR3 bases: TGCAGTGCCAATCGAGGGACTAGGGGTTCCAATGAGCAGTTCTTC.

This clonotype was seen a few times. This chain links TRBV25-1 with TRBJ1-2, with TRBD1 matching 7 bases. V lost 3 bases, J lost 7 bases, and 5 bases stayed unmatched. CDR1 MGHDK and CDR2 SYGVNS come from the germline V gene. The length of the CDR3 is 13 residues. For the CDR3, the DNA is TGTGCCAGCAGTGACCGGGACAGTCCTGGCTACACCTTC. This sequence encodes CASSDRDSPGYTF.

A few counts support this clonotype. The V and J genes are TRBV7-2 and TRBJ2-7, with 12 bases lining up with TRBD2. This CDR3 region has 17 residues. V lost 3 bases to trimming and J lost 3 bases; unmatched junction nucleotides: 9. Germline CDR1 reads SGHTA; CDR2 reads FQGNSA. CDR3: CASSFTSGGFRSYEQYF. The CDR3 bases are TGTGCCAGCAGCTTTACTAGCGGGGGGTTCAGGAGCTACGAGCAGTACTTC.

The chain couples TRBV6-1 to TRBJ2-3; D not certain. This CDR3 has 13 amino acids. Trimming cost V 3 bases and J 1 base, with 5 bases left between them. The V gene's germline CDR1 is MNHNS and CDR2 SASEGT. CDR3 nucleotide sequence: TGTGCCAGCAGTGATCCCGGCACAGATACGCAGTATTTT. Translation gives CASSDPGTDTQYF.

This clonotype was counted a few times. The chain combines TRBV19 with TRBJ2-7; D gene unclear. The CDR3 is made up of 15 amino acids. Between the trimmed V and J ends, which lost 5 bases and 2 bases, there was a span of 16 bases. Germline-derived CDR1 and CDR2 are LNHDA and SQIVND (reference sequence). CDR3 DNA: TGTGCCAGTAGTGACGCCTCAACCGGGCCCTACGAGCAGTACTTC. Translated, it gives CASSDASTGPYEQYF.

This clonotype is judged large. The genes are TRBV6-5 and TRBJ2-5, with TRBD2 identical over 11 bases. The V segment lost 2 bases and the J segment 0 bases; nucleotides outside the gene matches: 5. Germline V gene data show CDR1 as MNHEY and CDR2 as SVGAGI. The CDR3 sequence is 17 residues long. The CDR3 loop reads CASSYRLAGGNQETQYF. In nucleotides, the CDR3 is TGTGCCAGCAGTTACCGGCTAGCGGGGGGAAACCAAGAGACCCAGTACTTC.

The chain employs TRBV6-6 and TRBJ2-5; 8 nucleotides line up with TRBD2. The CDR3 is 14 residues long. The germline V gene has CDR1 MNHNY and CDR2 SVGAGI (reference sequence). With 6 bases clipped from V and 4 bases from J, the junction kept 7 bases outside the gene matches. The CDR3 spells CASSPSGGRETQYF. CDR3 coding DNA: TGTGCCAGCAGCCCGTCGGGGGGGAGAGAGACCCAGTACTTC.

The chain recombines TRBV6-5 with TRBJ2-1; 10 positions match TRBD1. V lost 2 bases, J lost 0 bases, and 7 bases stayed unmatched. Germline CDR1 and CDR2: MNHEY and SVGAGI. This CDR3 is built from 18 residues. CDR3 region: CASSYGTGVKSSYNEQFF. In nucleotides, the CDR3 is TGTGCCAGCAGTTACGGGACAGGGGTCAAAAGCTCCTACAATGAGCAGTTCTTC.

Ten or more counts support this clonotype. The V call is TRBV6-6, the J call TRBJ1-5; no reliable D call. This CDR3 spans 20 amino acids. In germline, CDR1 is MNHNY, CDR2 SVGAGI (reference sequence). Trimming removed 1 base at V and 2 bases at J, with 24 bases between. CDR3 amino acids: CASSYYVLLSGLMGNQPQHF. Written as DNA, the CDR3 is TGTGCCAGCAGTTACTACGTCCTCTTGTCAGGTCTCATGGGCAATCAGCCCCAGCATTTT.

The chain carries TRBV6-6 and TRBJ1-5; D ambiguous. CDR1 and CDR2 from the germline V gene are MNHNY and SVGAGI (reference sequence). V lost 2 bases to trimming and J lost 5 bases, with 4 bases between them. This CDR3 region has 12 residues. The DNA of the CDR3 is TGTGCCAGCAGTTACGGATATCAGCCCCAGCATTTT. It specifies CASSYGYQPQHF.

V usage is TRBV3-1 and J usage is TRBJ2-5, with 8 bases lining up with TRBD2. CDR1 and CDR2 (germline): LGHDT, YNNKEL (reference sequence). The CDR3 runs to 16 residues. The trim removed 4 bases at V and 5 bases at J, leaving 12 bases unmatched. CDR3: CASSLRGGSRWETQYF. CDR3 nucleotide sequence: TGTGCCAGCAGCCTTCGGGGGGGGAGCCGGTGGGAGACCCAGTACTTC.

V gene TRBV6-6 combines with J gene TRBJ1-2, with D maybe TRBD1 (5 bases). The germline V gene encodes CDR1 MNHNY and CDR2 SVGAGI (reference sequence). With 6 bases removed from V and 2 bases from J, the gap between germline ends came to 7 bases. The CDR3 has 12 residues. The DNA for the CDR3 is TGTGCCAGCAGGGGACGGAACTATGGCTACACCTTC. This sequence encodes CASRGRNYGYTF.

This clonotype has only a few counts. The chain employs TRBV7-9 and TRBJ1-4; the D gene is possibly TRBD1 (6 bases). The V and J ends lost 3 bases and 8 bases respectively, with 10 bases between them. CDR1 and CDR2 from the germline V gene are SEHNR and FQNEAQ (reference sequence). This CDR3 is built from 13 residues. CDR3 residues: CASSFGGGEKLFF. DNA of the CDR3: TGTGCCAGCAGCTTTGGAGGGGGAGAAAAACTGTTTTTT.

This clonotype was seen only a few times. V usage is TRBV10-3 and J usage is TRBJ2-7, with TRBD1 identical over 8 bases. The junction had 4 bases not matched to a gene; V was cut back by 6 bases and J by 6 bases. Per germline, CDR1 ENHRY and CDR2 SYGVKD. CDR3 length: 12 residues. The CDR3 region is CAIRTDRAEQYF. For the CDR3, the DNA is TGTGCCATCAGGACGGACAGGGCCGAGCAGTACTTC.

The rearrangement uses TRBV29-1 and TRBJ1-2; D possibly corresponds to TRBD1 (6 bases). V lost 3 bases and J lost 0, with 14 bases in between. This CDR3 has 15 residues. Germline assignment: CDR1 SQVTM and CDR2 ANQGSEA. For the CDR3, the DNA is TGCAGCGTTGATAGGGACAAAACTTCTAACTATGGCTACACCTTC. Its translation: CSVDRDKTSNYGYTF.